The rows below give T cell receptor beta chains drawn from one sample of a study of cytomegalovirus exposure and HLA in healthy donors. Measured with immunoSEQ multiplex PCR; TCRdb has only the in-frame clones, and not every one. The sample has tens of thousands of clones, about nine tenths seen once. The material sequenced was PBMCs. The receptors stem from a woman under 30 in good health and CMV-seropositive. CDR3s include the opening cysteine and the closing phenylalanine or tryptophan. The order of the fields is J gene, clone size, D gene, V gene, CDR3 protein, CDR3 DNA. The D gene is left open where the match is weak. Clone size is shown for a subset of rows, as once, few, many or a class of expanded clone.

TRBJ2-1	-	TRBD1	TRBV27	CASSARGLPYNEQFF	TGTGCCAGCAGTGCCAGGGGGCTCCCCTACAATGAGCAGTTCTTC
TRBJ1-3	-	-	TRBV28	CASSSDSRHSGNTIYF	TGTGCCAGCAGCTCGGACTCCCGTCACTCTGGAAACACCATATATTTT
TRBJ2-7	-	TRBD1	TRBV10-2	CASTGQAYEQYF	TGCGCCAGCACCGGACAGGCCTACGAGCAGTACTTC
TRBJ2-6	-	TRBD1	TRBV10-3	CAIKSQGVSGANVLTF	TGTGCCATCAAAAGCCAGGGGGTCTCTGGGGCCAACGTCCTGACTTTC
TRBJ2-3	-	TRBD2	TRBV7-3	CASSSGLAGGTDTQYF	TGTGCCAGCAGCTCAGGACTAGCGGGGGGCACAGATACGCAGTATTTT
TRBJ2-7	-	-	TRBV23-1	CASSQRQSLPYEQYF	TGCGCCAGCAGTCAGCGACAGAGCCTACCCTACGAGCAGTACTTC
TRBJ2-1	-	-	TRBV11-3	CASEISEFF	TGTGCCAGCGAAATCAGTGAGTTCTTC
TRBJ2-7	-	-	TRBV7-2	CASSLSEVAYEQYF	TGTGCCAGCAGCTTATCTGAGGTCGCCTACGAGCAGTACTTC
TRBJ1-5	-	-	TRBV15	CATSRDGRVVQPQHF	TGTGCCACCAGCAGAGATGGGAGGGTGGTTCAGCCCCAGCATTTT
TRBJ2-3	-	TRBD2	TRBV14	CASSLAGVSTDTQYF	TGTGCCAGCAGCCTAGCGGGGGTGAGCACAGATACGCAGTATTTT
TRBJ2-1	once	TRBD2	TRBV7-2	CASRSGGRVYNEQFF	TGTGCCAGCAGATCGGGGGGGAGGGTCTACAATGAGCAGTTCTTC
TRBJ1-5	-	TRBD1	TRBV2	CASSPTGGRQPQHF	TGTGCCAGCAGTCCGACAGGGGGCCGCCAGCCCCAGCATTTT
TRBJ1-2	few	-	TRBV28	CASSPPSGGLAGYTF	TGTGCCAGCAGTCCGCCGTCAGGAGGGTTAGCTGGCTACACCTTC
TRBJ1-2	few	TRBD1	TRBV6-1	CASRQGELGYTF	TGTGCCAGCAGACAGGGGGAACTCGGCTACACCTTC
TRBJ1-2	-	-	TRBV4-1	CASSQAHSSNYGYTF	TGCGCCAGCAGCCAAGCTCACAGTTCTAACTATGGCTACACCTTC
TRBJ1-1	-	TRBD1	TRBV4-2	CASSQGTGVAEAFF	TGTGCCAGCAGCCAAGGGACAGGGGTTGCTGAAGCTTTCTTT
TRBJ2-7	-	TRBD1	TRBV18	CASSPQGASSYEQYF	TGTGCCAGCTCACCCCAGGGGGCGAGCTCCTACGAGCAGTACTTC
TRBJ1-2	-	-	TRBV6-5	CASVPGLNYGYTF	TGTGCCAGCGTTCCGGGACTAAACTATGGCTACACCTTC
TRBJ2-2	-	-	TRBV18	CASSPPRGPNTGELFF	TGTGCCAGCTCACCACCGCGGGGGCCCAACACCGGGGAGCTGTTTTTT
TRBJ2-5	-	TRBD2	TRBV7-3	CASSLAGGLETQYF	TGTGCCAGCAGCTTGGCGGGGGGGCTGGAGACCCAGTACTTC
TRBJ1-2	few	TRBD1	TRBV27	CASSPGGNYGYTF	TGTGCCAGCAGTCCAGGGGGGAACTATGGCTACACCTTC
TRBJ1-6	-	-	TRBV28	CASSLERNSPLHF	TGTGCCAGCAGTTTGGAGAGGAATTCACCCCTCCACTTT
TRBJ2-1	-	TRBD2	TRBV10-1	CASSEVRGGMSEQFF	TGCGCCAGCAGTGAGGTCCGGGGGGGCATGAGTGAGCAGTTCTTC
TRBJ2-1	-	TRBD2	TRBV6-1	CASSDGAGGLYNEQFF	TGTGCCAGCAGTGACGGGGCGGGGGGGCTATACAATGAGCAGTTCTTC
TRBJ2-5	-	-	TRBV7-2	CASSQGGQETQYF	TGTGCCAGCAGCCAGGGGGGACAAGAGACCCAGTACTTC
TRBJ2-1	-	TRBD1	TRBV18	CASSGQGGEQFF	TGTGCCAGCTCTGGACAGGGTGGCGAGCAGTTCTTC
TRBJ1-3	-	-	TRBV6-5	CASSYSRGGNTIYF	TGTGCCAGCAGTTACTCGAGAGGTGGAAACACCATATATTTT
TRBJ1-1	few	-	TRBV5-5	CASRGTSTEAFF	TGTGCCAGCAGAGGGACATCAACTGAAGCTTTCTTT
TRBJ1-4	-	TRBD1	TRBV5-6	CASSLEQGVTNEKLFF	TGTGCCAGCAGCTTGGAACAGGGGGTAACTAATGAAAAACTGTTTTTT
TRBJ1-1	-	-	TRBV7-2	CASSSTWTLNTEAFF	TGTGCCAGCAGCTCCACCTGGACATTGAACACTGAAGCTTTCTTT